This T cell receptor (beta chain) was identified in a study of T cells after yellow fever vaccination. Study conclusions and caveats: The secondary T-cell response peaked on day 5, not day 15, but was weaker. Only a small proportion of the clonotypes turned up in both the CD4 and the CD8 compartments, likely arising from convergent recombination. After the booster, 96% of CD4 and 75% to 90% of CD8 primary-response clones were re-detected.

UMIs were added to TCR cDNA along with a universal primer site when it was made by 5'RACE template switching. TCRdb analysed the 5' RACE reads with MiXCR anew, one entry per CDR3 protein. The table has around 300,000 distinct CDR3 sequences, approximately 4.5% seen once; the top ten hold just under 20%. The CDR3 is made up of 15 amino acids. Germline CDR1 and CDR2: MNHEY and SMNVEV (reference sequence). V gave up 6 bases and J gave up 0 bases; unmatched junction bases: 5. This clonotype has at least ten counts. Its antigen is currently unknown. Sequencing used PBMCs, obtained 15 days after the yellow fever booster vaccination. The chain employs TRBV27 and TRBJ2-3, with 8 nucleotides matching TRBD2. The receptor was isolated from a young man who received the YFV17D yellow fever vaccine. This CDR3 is CASSPIAGSTDTQYF. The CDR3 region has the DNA TGTGCCAGCAGCCCTATAGCGGGGAGCACAGATACGCAGTATTTT.